This T cell receptor (beta chain) was identified in a study of blood T cells in healthy people across ages. Study background: Template switching retrieved approximately one barcoded beta molecule for each two T cells.

Regarding the study as a whole: Older age went with lower TCR beta diversity per million T cells, in a roughly linear way. For the donors, CMV status was unknown and possibly confounded expanded clonotype changes.

The people who gave samples were healthy Caucasians from Russia, aged about 6 to 100. Combining a sample-barcoded 5' primer with a J-beta primer mix, a second PCR ran for 7 to 11 cycles. TCRdb re-called the 5' RACE reads with MiXCR, one entry per CDR3 protein. The sample lists over 600,000 distinct CDR3 sequences; around 50% were seen once. The CDR3 consists of 14 residues. The germline CDR1 and CDR2 sequences are DFQATT and SNEGSKA (reference sequence). With 1 base clipped from V and 4 bases from J, the junction kept 6 bases outside the gene matches. This clonotype has more than one count but fewer than ten. Its specificity is unknown.

The origin of this receptor is an elderly man in good health. The chain recombines TRBV20-1 with TRBJ1-2; TRBD1 aligns across 7 bases. Material: blood. CDR3 region: CSARGDRITYGYTF. CDR3 coding DNA: TGCAGTGCTAGAGGGGACAGAATTACCTATGGCTACACCTTC.